This T cell receptor (beta chain) derives from a study of chemoradiotherapy in HPV16-positive cancers. Study-wide findings and caveats: In HPV16-positive patients, HPV-responsive T-cell expansion tracked better recurrence-free survival. Candidate HPV-specific clones and E7-related TCR motifs grew in tumor during treatment. HPV-specific T cells were functionally defined from only a couple of HPV16-positive patients.

Concerning this clone itself: Antigen: not known.

CDR3 length: 12 amino acids. Looked up from germline, CDR1 is WNHNN and CDR2 is SYGVQD (reference sequence). The method was immunoSEQ multiplex PCR; TCRdb's version includes in-frame clones alone and lacks a portion of them. The sample has roughly 4,500 clones, roughly 72% seen once. Repertoires were sampled repeatedly during chemoradiotherapy. V usage is TRBV10-1 and J usage is TRBJ2-7; 9 bases are shared with TRBD1. Sequenced material: tumor tissue, taken from a patient who underwent chemoradiotherapy. The clonotype comes from a human donor with HPV-associated anogenital cancer. Here the CDR3 reads CARRDRDDEQYF. DNA for the CDR3: TGCGCGCGCCGGGACAGGGATGACGAGCAGTACTTC.